Listed below are T cell receptor beta chains from one sample, sequenced in a study of T-cell reconstitution after alpha-beta-depleted transplantation in children. TCRdb reprocessed the PCR reads with MiXCR, giving one entry per CDR3 protein. The sample contains tens of thousands of distinct CDR3 sequences, 44% of which appear only once. Here the sequenced sample was PBMCs, mostly from graft donor cells, taken 360 days after TCRalphabeta/CD19-depleted stem cell transplant. These receptors all stem from a male patient aged 10 to 17 who had a stem cell transplant for acute lymphoblastic leukemia, so the T cells may come from the graft donor. CDR3s include the opening cysteine and the closing phenylalanine or tryptophan. Fields, in order: clone size, J gene, V gene, D gene, CDR3 DNA, CDR3 protein. The D gene is left open where the match is weak. Clone size appears in some rows only: once, few, many, or a class for an expanded clone.

clone size: -; J gene: TRBJ1-1; V gene: TRBV6-2/TRBV6-3; D gene: -; CDR3 DNA: TGTGCCAGCAGCCGGGGAGATGGCGGCCGTGAAGCTTTCTTT; CDR3 protein: CASSRGDGGREAFF
clone size: -; J gene: TRBJ1-2; V gene: TRBV9; D gene: TRBD1; CDR3 DNA: TGTGCCAGCAGCGTAGTGGGGGACAGTTCCTATGGCTACACCTTC; CDR3 protein: CASSVVGDSSYGYTF
clone size: few; J gene: TRBJ2-5; V gene: TRBV12-3/TRBV12-4; D gene: TRBD2; CDR3 DNA: TGTGCCAGCAGAATGCGGGGAGGGCAAGAGACCCAGTACTTC; CDR3 protein: CASRMRGGQETQYF
clone size: few; J gene: TRBJ2-7; V gene: TRBV29-1; D gene: -; CDR3 DNA: TGCAGCGTTGAGATGACCGGCTTTCTGGAGTACTTC; CDR3 protein: CSVEMTGFLEYF
clone size: -; J gene: TRBJ2-2; V gene: TRBV11-2; D gene: -; CDR3 DNA: TGTGCCAGCAGCTCCTTACGGGCCTACACCGGGGAGCTGTTTTTT; CDR3 protein: CASSSLRAYTGELFF
clone size: few; J gene: TRBJ2-7; V gene: TRBV3-1; D gene: -; CDR3 DNA: TGTGCCAGCAGCCAGGGACCCGCCGGGCTTAGCGAGCAGTACTTC; CDR3 protein: CASSQGPAGLSEQYF
clone size: few; J gene: TRBJ2-7; V gene: TRBV20-1; D gene: -; CDR3 DNA: TGCAGTGCGCGGACTGTCAACCCCTACGAGCAGTACTTC; CDR3 protein: CSARTVNPYEQYF
clone size: many; J gene: TRBJ2-5; V gene: TRBV27; D gene: -; CDR3 DNA: TGTGCCAGCAGTTTATCTTCAGGCGGAGCGCAAGAGACCCAGTACTTC; CDR3 protein: CASSLSSGGAQETQYF
clone size: -; J gene: TRBJ2-7; V gene: TRBV27; D gene: -; CDR3 DNA: TGTGCCAGCAGTCCGGGTCGGGACTACGAGCAGTACTTC; CDR3 protein: CASSPGRDYEQYF
clone size: few; J gene: TRBJ2-4; V gene: TRBV7-9; D gene: TRBD1; CDR3 DNA: TGTGCCAGCAGCTTAGTGAGCGGGACAGGGAAGAACATTCAGTACTTC; CDR3 protein: CASSLVSGTGKNIQYF
clone size: -; J gene: TRBJ1-1; V gene: TRBV20-1; D gene: -; CDR3 DNA: TGCAGTGCTAGGGAGAGCACTGAAGCTTTCTTT; CDR3 protein: CSARESTEAFF
clone size: -; J gene: TRBJ2-1; V gene: TRBV6-1; D gene: TRBD1; CDR3 DNA: TGTGCCAGCAGTAGGGACAGGGCGCGGAATGAGCAGTTCTTC; CDR3 protein: CASSRDRARNEQFF
clone size: -; J gene: TRBJ2-5; V gene: TRBV23-1; D gene: TRBD2; CDR3 DNA: TGCGCCAGCAGTCAAGAGGGACTAGCGGAAGAGACCCAGTACTTC; CDR3 protein: CASSQEGLAEETQYF
clone size: -; J gene: TRBJ2-7; V gene: TRBV5-6; D gene: -; CDR3 DNA: TGTGCCAGCAGCTTGGATGGTAGCGGCTCCTACGAGCAGTACTTC; CDR3 protein: CASSLDGSGSYEQYF